These 5 T cell receptor gamma chains were all obtained from the same sample, sequenced in a study of Vδ1+ human thymocytes. Antigen specificity for these receptors is unknown. Study results and caveats: Thymic TRG and TRD repertoires appeared highly polyclonal, with Gaussian CDR3 length distributions.

The template was reverse-transcribed extracted RNA. The CDR3 regions were amplified by multiplex PCR from V-gene primers to a constant-region primer. TCRdb re-called clones from the multiplex PCR reads via CATT. The repertoire holds tens of thousands of gamma-chain clones, over 20% seen once, with around 1.9% in the top ten. Sequenced sample: Vdelta1+ gamma-delta thymocytes from the thymus. Noted subset: FACS-sorted CD3+ TCRalphabeta- TCRVdelta1+ TCRVdelta2- thymocytes. The receptors were sampled from a girl under three years old who had congenital heart surgery.

This chain links TRGV4 with TRGJP2. J gave up 11 bases and V 4 bases, and 13 bases lay outside the gene matches. The germline V gene encodes CDR1 EGSTGY and CDR2 YDSYTSSV. This CDR3 has 14 residues. The CDR3, as DNA: TGTGCCACCTGGGACGGGCCTAGGAGGTGGATCAAGACGTTT. Translation gives CATWDGPRRWIKTF.

This clone was counted only a few times. Given a far larger clone just one base away, this is likely a sequencing read error. The sample has other DNA sequences that encode this CDR3 too. This chain joins TRGV8 and TRGJP2. The V gene's germline CDR1 is VENAVY and CDR2 YDSYNSRV. The CDR3 runs to 13 residues. CDR3 sequence: CATWDSGDWIKTF. Here the CDR3 DNA reads TGTGCCACCTGGGATAGTGGTGATTGGATCAAGACGTTT.

Comment on this clone: The junction differs from germline at one of its ends, possibly a read error. The V gene is TRGV2, the J gene TRGJ1 or TRGJ2. Germline lookup yields CDR1 EGSNGY and CDR2 YDSYNSKV. The CDR3 is 13 residues long. CDR3 in amino acids: CAIWDGCDYKKLF. The CDR3 DNA reads as TGTGCCATCTGGGACGGGTGTGATTATAAGAAACTCTTT.

The gene calls are TRGV2 and TRGJ1 or TRGJ2. This CDR3 has 19 amino acids. The germline gives CDR1 EGSNGY, CDR2 YDSYNSKV. The ends lost 0 bases at V and 0 bases at J; junction bases unmatched: 17. CDR3 sequence: CATWDGRREFPPNYYKKLF. The CDR3 DNA is TGTGCCACCTGGGACGGGCGTCGGGAATTTCCGCCGAATTATTATAAGAAACTCTTT.

This clone was seen a handful of times. V usage is TRGV5 and J usage is TRGJ1 or TRGJ2. Germline V gene lookup returns CDR1 VINAFY and CDR2 YDVSNSKD. The CDR3 is 11 amino acids. The trim removed 3 bases at V and 12 bases at J, leaving 8 bases unmatched. The CDR3 loop reads CATWDADRKLF. The DNA of the CDR3 is TGTGCCACCTGGGACGCGGATAGGAAACTCTTT.